The 27 T cell receptor beta chains in this list originate from one sample, sequenced in a study of T cell responses to AZD1222 COVID-19 vaccine. Sequencing used immunoSEQ multiplex PCR; TCRdb keeps in-frame clones, though not all of them. The table lists about 26,000 clones, about 88% of them singletons. The specimen comprised peripheral blood, sampled 28 days after the second AZD1222 dose. Receptor source: an adult who received the AZD1222 COVID-19 vaccine.

The chain couples TRBV1 to TRBJ1-1; the D call of TRBD1 is as the table states it, not checked on the DNA. TRBV1 is an annotated pseudogene. The CDR3 consists of 15 residues. This CDR3 is CTSSTRQAHNTEAFF. DNA of the CDR3: TGCACCAGCAGCACTCGACAGGCTCATAACACTGAAGCTTTCTTT.

V and J are TRBV7-8 and TRBJ2-3; the D call may be TRBD1 or TRBD2 (5 bases each). Trimming took 1 base from V and 9 from J, leaving 14 bases between them. The CDR3 spans 14 residues. CDR1 is SGHVS, CDR2 FQNEAQ, per germline. CDR3 sequence (DNA): TGTGCCAGCAGCTTAGTTCCCGGCAGGGAGACGCAGTATTTT. Protein sequence: CASSLVPGRETQYF.

V gene TRBV4-2 combines with J gene TRBJ2-5; perhaps TRBD1 as D (6 bases). Trimming removed 0 bases at V and 9 bases at J, with 14 bases between. The V gene's germline CDR1 is LGHNA and CDR2 YNFKEQ. The CDR3 length is 14 residues. CDR3 coding DNA: TGTGCCAGCAGCCAAGACCCAGTCCCAGGGGCCCAGTACTTC. Its translation is CASSQDPVPGAQYF.

The chain carries TRBV24-1 and TRBJ2-2; TRBD2 agrees at 8 bases. The germline CDR1 and CDR2 sequences are KGHDR and SFDVKD. The V gene end was trimmed by 3 bases and the J gene end by 3 bases; junction bases not matched to a gene: 5. CDR3 length equals 16 residues. The CDR3 DNA reads as TGTGCCACCAGTGATACCACGGGGGGGTACACCGGGGAGCTGTTTTTT. This sequence encodes CATSDTTGGYTGELFF.

This clone was recorded only once. V is TRBV29-1 and J is TRBJ2-1, with TRBD1 identical over 8 bases. The V gene's germline CDR1 is SQVTM and CDR2 ANQGSEA. The CDR3 has 14 amino acids. V was pared by 7 bases and J by 0 bases, with 5 bases of the junction left unmatched. CDR3 DNA: TGCAGCGCCGCGACAGGGGCCTCCTACAATGAGCAGTTCTTC. Translating it yields CSAATGASYNEQFF.

This clone showed up just once. This chain joins TRBV21-1 and TRBJ1-1. TRBV21-1 is marked as a pseudogene. This CDR3 region has 11 residues. The CDR3 DNA reads TGTGCCAGCAGCAAAGATCGAGAAGCTTTCTTT. It encodes CASSKDREAFF.

The chain carries TRBV7-2 and TRBJ2-7, with 7 positions matching TRBD1. V shed 4 bases, J shed 3 bases, and the junction held 9 bases outside the gene matches. CDR1 and CDR2 (germline): SGHTA, FQGNSA. CDR3 length equals 15 residues. CDR3 region: CASSSVGQGVYEQYF. CDR3 sequence (DNA): TGTGCCAGCAGCTCCGTTGGGCAGGGGGTCTACGAGCAGTACTTC.

This chain links TRBV5-1 with TRBJ1-2; D call uncertain. With 4 bases removed from V and 8 bases from J, the gap between germline ends came to 15 bases. The CDR3 covers 13 residues. Germline V gene lookup returns CDR1 SGHRS and CDR2 YFSETQ. The CDR3 coding sequence is TGCGCCAGCAGCCTCTTGGGTTTGGGAGGCTACACCTTC. As protein: CASSLLGLGGYTF.

The rearrangement links TRBV19 to TRBJ1-5, with 7 nucleotides matching TRBD1. This CDR3 comprises 14 residues. CDR1 and CDR2 from the germline V gene are LNHDA and SQIVND (reference sequence). The junction had 8 bases not matched to a gene; V was cut back by 5 bases and J by 7 bases. DNA for the CDR3: TGTGCCAGTAGTCTGGAACAGGGGCGGCAGCCCCAGCATTTT. Its translation is CASSLEQGRQPQHF.

The chain is built from TRBV5-1 and TRBJ2-5; the match to TRBD2 covers 8 bases. The CDR3 totals 14 residues. V lost 5 bases, J lost 1 base, and 4 bases stayed unmatched. The germline CDR1 and CDR2 sequences are SGHRS and YFSETQ. Here the CDR3 reads CASSRAGGQETQYF. DNA for the CDR3: TGCGCCAGCAGTAGGGCGGGAGGCCAAGAGACCCAGTACTTC.

The V call is TRBV18, the J call TRBJ1-6, with D possibly TRBD1 on 6 matching bases. Germline values: CDR1 KGHSH, CDR2 LQKENI. V was clipped by 2 bases and J by 4 bases, with 9 bases between them. This CDR3 has 15 residues. The CDR3 is CASSPTGLYNSPLHF. For the CDR3, the DNA is TGTGCCAGCTCACCAACAGGGTTATATAATTCACCCCTCCACTTT. The variable domain in full, with the rest retrieved from reference TRBV18 and TRBJ1-6, is NAGVMQNPRHLVRRRGQEARLRCSPMKGHSHVYWYRQLPEEGLKFMVYLQKENIIDESGMPKERFSAEFPKEGPSILRIQQVVRGDSAAYFCASSPTGLYNSPLHFGNGTRLTVT.

This chain uses TRBV19 with TRBJ1-5; 9 positions agree with TRBD1. The CDR3 totals 14 residues. V lost 7 bases, J lost 3 bases, and 4 bases stayed unmatched. Germline values: CDR1 LNHDA, CDR2 SQIVND (reference sequence). For the CDR3, the DNA is TGTGCCAGTACACAGGGGGCGTTCAATCAGCCCCAGCATTTT. Amino acid sequence: CASTQGAFNQPQHF.

The rearrangement links TRBV5-1 to TRBJ2-1, with D possibly matching TRBD1 (5 bases). This CDR3 contains 17 residues. The V gene's germline CDR1 is SGHRS and CDR2 YFSETQ. Between the trimmed V and J ends, which lost 4 bases and 3 bases, there was a span of 20 bases. The CDR3 loop reads CASSPDSFIPYYNEQFF. The CDR3 region has the DNA TGCGCCAGCAGCCCCGACAGTTTTATCCCCTACTACAATGAGCAGTTCTTC.

The chain couples TRBV19 to TRBJ1-2; D uncertain. Deletions cut 5 bases from V and 4 bases from J, with 14 bases between. The CDR3 totals 14 residues. Germline-derived CDR1 and CDR2 are LNHDA and SQIVND (reference sequence). In DNA, the CDR3 is TGTGCCAGTAGTGCACGTGGGCCCGGCTATGGCTACACCTTC. Amino acids: CASSARGPGYGYTF.

In its sample, this clone was seen a few times. The junction differs from germline at one of its ends, possibly a read error. The chain is built from TRBV5-1 and TRBJ1-1, with TRBD1 matching over 9 bases. The CDR3 length is 13 residues. Germline values: CDR1 SGHRS, CDR2 YFSETQ. CDR3 loop: CASSGTGNAEAFF. Written as DNA, the CDR3 is TGCGCCAGCAGCGGGACAGGGAACGCTGAAGCTTTCTTT.

The chain has TRBV25-1 and TRBJ2-7, with D possibly matching TRBD2 (5 bases). Per the germline V gene, CDR1 is MGHDK and CDR2 is SYGVNS. Trimming took 5 bases from V and 0 from J, leaving 14 bases between them. CDR3 length equals 15 residues. The CDR3 DNA sequence: TGTGCCAGCAGTCCGGGGAACCGGGGCTCCTACGAGCAGTACTTC. This codes for CASSPGNRGSYEQYF.

V is TRBV7-7 and J is TRBJ2-3, with 9 bases matching TRBD1. The CDR3 loop spans 15 amino acids. J was trimmed by 0 bases and V by 3 bases; bases with no gene match: 1. Germline V gene sequence: CDR1 SSHAT, CDR2 FNYEAQ (reference sequence). The CDR3 is CASSLGQGSTDTQYF. Written as DNA, the CDR3 is TGTGCCAGCAGCTTGGGACAGGGTAGCACAGATACGCAGTATTTT.

This chain connects TRBV11-3 to TRBJ1-6; D is undetermined. CDR3 length: 15 residues. V lost 0 bases, J lost 5 bases, and 8 bases lay in between. Per the germline V gene, CDR1 is SGHNT and CDR2 is YENEEA. The CDR3: CASSLDAADNSPLHF. CDR3 coding DNA: TGTGCCAGCAGCTTAGATGCGGCAGATAATTCACCCCTCCACTTT.

This clone has only a few counts. The genes are TRBV9 and TRBJ1-6, with 8 bases identical to TRBD1. Germline loops: CDR1 SGDLS, CDR2 YYNGEE. The CDR3 sequence is 14 residues long. The V and J ends lost 3 bases and 8 bases, in that order; junction bases with no gene match: 4. CDR3 sequence reads: CASSADRDHSPLHF. DNA of the CDR3: TGTGCCAGCAGCGCGGACAGGGATCATTCACCCCTCCACTTT.

This chain links TRBV2 with TRBJ1-4, with 7 bases fitting TRBD1. The CDR3 sequence is 14 residues long. The germline CDR1 and CDR2 sequences are SNHLY and FYNNEI. V gave up 11 bases and J gave up 7 bases; unmatched junction bases: 13. The CDR3 bases are TGTGCCCTCGGGGGGGAGGGGGCCGGTGAAAAACTGTTTTTT. This translates into CALGGEGAGEKLFF.

The CDR3 region has the DNA TGTGCCAGCTCACCAACGGGGCACAGCAATCAGCCCCAGCATTTT. It translates to CASSPTGHSNQPQHF. This chain joins TRBV18 and TRBJ1-5, with TRBD1 as a possible D gene (5 bases). Germline-derived CDR1 and CDR2 are KGHSH and LQKENI. V dropped 2 bases and J dropped 1 base, with 9 bases sitting between them. The CDR3 contains 15 residues.

The J gene is TRBJ2-7, the V gene TRBV18, with D possibly TRBD2 on 6 matching bases. The CDR3 has 14 amino acids. Germline loops: CDR1 KGHSH, CDR2 LQKENI. V lost 3 bases and J lost 5, with 14 bases in between. This CDR3 reads CASSPPGEGHEQYF. CDR3 nucleotide sequence: TGTGCCAGCTCACCCCCGGGGGAAGGCCACGAGCAGTACTTC.

J is TRBJ2-7 and V is TRBV13; 9 bases agree with TRBD1. This CDR3 contains 15 residues. J gave up 4 bases and V 4 bases, and 8 bases lay outside the gene matches. CDR1 and CDR2 from the germline V gene are PRHDT and FYEKMQ (reference sequence). The CDR3 spells CASSSAGTGFYEQYF. DNA of the CDR3: TGTGCCAGCAGCTCAGCCGGGACAGGGTTTTACGAGCAGTACTTC.

The CDR3 is CASSYGQSSYNEQFF. The CDR3 bases are TGTGCCAGCAGCTACGGACAAAGCTCCTACAATGAGCAGTTCTTC. This chain connects TRBV5-8 to TRBJ2-1, with a weak D call TRBD1 (5 bases). The length of the CDR3 is 15 residues. The V gene lost 3 bases and the J gene lost 0 bases, with 10 bases spanning the gap. The germline V gene encodes CDR1 SGHTS and CDR2 YDEGEE.

The chain combines TRBV11-2 with TRBJ2-3, with 9 nucleotides matching TRBD1. Germline CDR1 reads SGHAT; CDR2 reads FQNNGV. Trimming removed 3 bases from V and 6 bases from J; junction bases left unmatched: 7. This CDR3 contains 15 residues. CDR3 DNA sequence: TGTGCCAGCAGCTTTACAGGGGGCGCAAGTGATACGCAGTATTTT. The encoded protein is CASSFTGGASDTQYF.

The rearrangement links TRBV11-2 to TRBJ1-5; D unresolved. Germline V gene sequence: CDR1 SGHAT, CDR2 FQNNGV. The CDR3 runs 14 residues. V gave up 1 base and J gave up 8 bases, with 12 bases separating them. CDR3 loop: CASSLGGVREPQHF. The CDR3 DNA follows: TGTGCCAGCAGCTTAGGCGGGGTTCGTGAGCCCCAGCATTTT.

The chain uses TRBV27 and TRBJ1-5; 8 bases match TRBD1. Germline loops: CDR1 MNHEY, CDR2 SMNVEV (reference sequence). Losses at the gene ends were 5 bases for V and 1 base for J; bases not matched to a gene: 13. The CDR3 sequence is 18 residues long. The CDR3, as DNA: TGTGCCAGCAGTATCCGTGGACAGGGCGATGTAAGCAATCAGCCCCAGCATTTT. It is translated as CASSIRGQGDVSNQPQHF.